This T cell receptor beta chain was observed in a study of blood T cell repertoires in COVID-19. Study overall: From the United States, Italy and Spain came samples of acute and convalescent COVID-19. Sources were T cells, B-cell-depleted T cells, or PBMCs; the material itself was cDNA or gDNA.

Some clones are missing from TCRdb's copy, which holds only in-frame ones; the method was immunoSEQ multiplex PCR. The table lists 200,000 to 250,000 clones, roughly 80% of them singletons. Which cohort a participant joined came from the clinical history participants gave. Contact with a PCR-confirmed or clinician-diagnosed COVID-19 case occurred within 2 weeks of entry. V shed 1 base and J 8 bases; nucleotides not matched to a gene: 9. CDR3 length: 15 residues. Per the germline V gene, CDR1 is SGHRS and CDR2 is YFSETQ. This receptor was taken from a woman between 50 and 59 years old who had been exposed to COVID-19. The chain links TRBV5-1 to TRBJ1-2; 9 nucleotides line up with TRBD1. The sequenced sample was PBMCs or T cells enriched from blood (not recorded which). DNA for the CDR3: TGCGCCAGCAGCTTGATGGGGACAGGGATGAGGGGCTACACCTTC. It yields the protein CASSLMGTGMRGYTF.